This T cell receptor (beta chain) was sequenced during a study of post-analysis software for immune sequencing data. Study observations and caveats: When patients were compared with controls, 5 or 6 TRBV segments were more frequent, TRBV5-6, TRBV5-1 and TRBV20-1 among them.

Included in the TCR beta cDNA libraries were unique molecular identifiers. From the PCR reads, TCRdb called clonotypes with MiXCR, one entry per CDR3 protein. The sample holds roughly 430,000 distinct CDR3 sequences, approximately 39% seen once. This clonotype was counted between two and nine times. What it recognizes is unknown. V shed 6 bases and J shed 5 bases, with 17 bases lying between them. This CDR3 has 15 amino acids. The specimen sequenced was blood. The TCR originated in a girl aged 2 to 10 with multiple sclerosis. The chain links TRBV12-3 or TRBV12-4 to TRBJ2-1, with a possible D match to TRBD2 (5 bases). CDR3 sequence: CASRTDSRLNNEQFF. As DNA, the CDR3 is TGTGCCAGCAGAACGGACTCGCGACTTAACAATGAGCAGTTCTTC.